This T cell receptor (beta chain) was sequenced during a study of cytomegalovirus exposure and HLA in healthy donors. General study points: Some TCR beta chains (roughly 160 of them) were listed as cytomegalovirus-associated. Most TCR beta V segments were productive about 87% or about 30% of the time in an earlier analysis. A later examination showed that TCR association rates differed by HLA locus, with DRB1 most and HLA-C fewest. Roughly even sequencing depth across donors was the assumption behind the presence/absence analyses.

The CDR3 is 14 residues long. Germline V lookup: CDR1 GTSNPN, CDR2 SVGIG (reference sequence). The J segment lost 8 bases and the V segment lost 8 bases, leaving 14 bases of the junction unmatched. In the PCR, 60 Vbeta and 13 Jbeta primers were used. Here immunoSEQ multiplex PCR was the method, and the copy in TCRdb shows in-frame clones only, minus some. This sample has fewer than 120,000 clones, with approximately 79% found just once. Concerning this clone itself: The antigen remains undetermined.

Sequencing was done on a sample of PBMCs. The V call is TRBV30, the J call TRBJ2-2; 7 bases line up with TRBD1. The receptor was derived from a young man in good health and CMV-seropositive. The CDR3, as DNA: TGTGCCCGAACCACAGGGGCCCTTATGGGGGAGCTGTTTTTT. Translating it yields CARTTGALMGELFF. The variable domain in full, with the rest retrieved from reference TRBV30 and TRBJ2-2, is SQTIHQWPATLVQPVGSPLSLECTVEGTSNPNLYWYRQAAGRGLQLLFYSVGIGQISSEVPQNLSASRPQDRQFILSSKKLLLSDSGFYLCARTTGALMGELFFGEGSRLTVL.